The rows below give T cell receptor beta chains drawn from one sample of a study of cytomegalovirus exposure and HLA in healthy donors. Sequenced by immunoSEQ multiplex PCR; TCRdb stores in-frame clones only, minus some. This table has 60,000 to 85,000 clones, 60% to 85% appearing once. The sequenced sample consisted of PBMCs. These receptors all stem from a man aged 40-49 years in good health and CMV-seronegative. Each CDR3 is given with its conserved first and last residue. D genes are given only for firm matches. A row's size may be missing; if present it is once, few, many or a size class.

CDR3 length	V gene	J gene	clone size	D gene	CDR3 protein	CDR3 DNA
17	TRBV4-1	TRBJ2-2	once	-	CASSQDRAGGNTGELFF	TGCGCCAGCAGCCAAGATAGGGCAGGAGGGAACACCGGGGAGCTGTTTTTT
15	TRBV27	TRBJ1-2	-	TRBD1	CASSLMDRAGYGYTF	TGTGCCAGCAGTTTAATGGACAGGGCGGGCTATGGCTACACCTTC
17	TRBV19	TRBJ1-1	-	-	CASSSGPGRSWDTEAFF	TGTGCCAGTAGTTCTGGGCCAGGCCGTTCCTGGGACACTGAAGCTTTCTTT
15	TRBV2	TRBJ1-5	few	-	CASSEIRGGNQPQHF	TGTGCCAGCAGTGAAATTAGGGGCGGTAATCAGCCCCAGCATTTT
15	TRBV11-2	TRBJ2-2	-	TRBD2	CASSLEAGGSGELFF	TGTGCCAGCAGCTTAGAAGCGGGAGGGTCCGGGGAGCTGTTTTTT
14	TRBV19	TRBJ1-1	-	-	CASSIRESDTEAFF	TGTGCCAGTAGTATCCGGGAATCGGACACTGAAGCTTTCTTT
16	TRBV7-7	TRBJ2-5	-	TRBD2	CASSHGLAGVQETQYF	TGTGCTAGCAGCCACGGACTAGCGGGAGTACAAGAGACCCAGTACTTC
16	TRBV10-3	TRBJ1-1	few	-	CAISRSMSEINTEAFF	TGTGCCATCAGTAGGTCCATGTCGGAGATTAACACTGAAGCTTTCTTT
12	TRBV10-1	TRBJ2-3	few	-	CASSQTTGTQYF	TGCGCCAGCAGCCAGACTACCGGAACGCAGTATTTT
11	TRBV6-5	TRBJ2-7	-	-	CASRAGTEQYF	TGTGCCAGCAGGGCCGGGACAGAGCAGTACTTC